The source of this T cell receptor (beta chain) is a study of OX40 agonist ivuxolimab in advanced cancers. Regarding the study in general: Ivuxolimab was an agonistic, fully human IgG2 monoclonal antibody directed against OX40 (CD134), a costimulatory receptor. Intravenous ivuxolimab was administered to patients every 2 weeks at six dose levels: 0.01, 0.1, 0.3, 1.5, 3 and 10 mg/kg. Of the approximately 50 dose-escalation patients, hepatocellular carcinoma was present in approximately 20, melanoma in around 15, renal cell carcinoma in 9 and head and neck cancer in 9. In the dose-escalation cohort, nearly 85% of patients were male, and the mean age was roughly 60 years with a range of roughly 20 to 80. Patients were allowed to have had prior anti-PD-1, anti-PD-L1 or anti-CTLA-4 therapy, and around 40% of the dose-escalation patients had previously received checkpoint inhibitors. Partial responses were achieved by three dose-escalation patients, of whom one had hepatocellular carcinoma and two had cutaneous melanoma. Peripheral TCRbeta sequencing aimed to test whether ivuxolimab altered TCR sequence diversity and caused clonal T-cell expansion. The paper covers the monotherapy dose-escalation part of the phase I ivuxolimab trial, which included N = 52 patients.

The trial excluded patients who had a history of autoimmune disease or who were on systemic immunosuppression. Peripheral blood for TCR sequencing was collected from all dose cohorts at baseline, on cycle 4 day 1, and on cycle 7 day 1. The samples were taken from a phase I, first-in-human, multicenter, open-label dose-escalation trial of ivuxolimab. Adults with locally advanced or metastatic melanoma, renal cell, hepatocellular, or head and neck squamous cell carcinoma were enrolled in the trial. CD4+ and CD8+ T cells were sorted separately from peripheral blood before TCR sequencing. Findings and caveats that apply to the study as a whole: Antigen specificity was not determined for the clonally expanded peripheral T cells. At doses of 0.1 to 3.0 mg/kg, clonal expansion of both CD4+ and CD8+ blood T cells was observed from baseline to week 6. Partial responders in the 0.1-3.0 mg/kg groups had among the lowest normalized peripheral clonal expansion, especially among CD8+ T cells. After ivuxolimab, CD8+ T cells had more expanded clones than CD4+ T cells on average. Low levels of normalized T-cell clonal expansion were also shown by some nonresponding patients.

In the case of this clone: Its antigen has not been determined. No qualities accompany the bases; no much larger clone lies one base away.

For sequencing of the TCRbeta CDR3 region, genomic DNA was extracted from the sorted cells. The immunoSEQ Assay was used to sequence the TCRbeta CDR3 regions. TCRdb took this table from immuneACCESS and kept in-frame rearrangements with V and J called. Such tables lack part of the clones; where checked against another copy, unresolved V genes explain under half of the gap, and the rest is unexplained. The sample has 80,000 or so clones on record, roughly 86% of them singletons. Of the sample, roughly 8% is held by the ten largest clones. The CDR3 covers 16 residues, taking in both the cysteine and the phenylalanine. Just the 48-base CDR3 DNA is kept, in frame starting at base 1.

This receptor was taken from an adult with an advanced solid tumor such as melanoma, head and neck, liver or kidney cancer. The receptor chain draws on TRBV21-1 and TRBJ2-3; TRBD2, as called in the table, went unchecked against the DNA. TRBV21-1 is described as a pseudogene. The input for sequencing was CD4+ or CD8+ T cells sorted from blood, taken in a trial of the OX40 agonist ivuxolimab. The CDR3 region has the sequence CASSKGARGRAGTQYF. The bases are TGTGCCAGCAGCAAAGGGGCCCGCGGGAGGGCAGGTACGCAGTATTTT.